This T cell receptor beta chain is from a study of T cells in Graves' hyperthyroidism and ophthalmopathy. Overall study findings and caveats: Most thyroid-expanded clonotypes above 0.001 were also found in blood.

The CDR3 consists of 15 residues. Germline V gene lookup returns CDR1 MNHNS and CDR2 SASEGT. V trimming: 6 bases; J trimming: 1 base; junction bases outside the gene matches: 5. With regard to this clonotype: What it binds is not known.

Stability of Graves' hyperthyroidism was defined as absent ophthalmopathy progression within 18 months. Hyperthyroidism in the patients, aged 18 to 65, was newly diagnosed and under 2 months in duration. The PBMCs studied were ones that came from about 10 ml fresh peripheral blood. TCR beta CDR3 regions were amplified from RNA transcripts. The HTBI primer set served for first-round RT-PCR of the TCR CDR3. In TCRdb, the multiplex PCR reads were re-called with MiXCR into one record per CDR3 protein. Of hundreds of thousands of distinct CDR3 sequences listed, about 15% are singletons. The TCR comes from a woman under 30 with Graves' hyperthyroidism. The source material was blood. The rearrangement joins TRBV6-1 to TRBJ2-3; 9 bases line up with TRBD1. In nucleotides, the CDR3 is TGTGCCAGCAGGAGAGACAGGGGGGGCACAGATACGCAGTATTTT. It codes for CASRRDRGGTDTQYF.